This T cell receptor (beta chain) was captured by sequencing in a study of cytomegalovirus exposure and HLA in healthy donors. Study-level results: Associated with HLA alleles at 0.05 false discovery rate in a later analysis were 16,951 TCR beta sequences. Indistinguishable V segments such as TRBV6-2 and TRBV6-3 were excluded.

About this clone: Antigen: not known.

At collection, donors were nominally healthy, but unrecorded immune exposures were probable. V trimming: 2 bases; J trimming: 3 bases; junction bases outside the gene matches: 3. CDR1 is SQVTM, CDR2 ANQGSEA, per germline. This CDR3 region has 14 residues. With 60 Vbeta and 13 Jbeta primers, the PCR was carried out. Measured with immunoSEQ multiplex PCR; TCRdb has only the in-frame clones, and not every one. In the table there are around 200,000 clones, less than 80% of which are singletons. J is TRBJ2-1 and V is TRBV29-1; 8 bases agree with TRBD2. The clonotype was recovered from a girl aged 2-9 years in good health and CMV-seronegative. The sequenced material came from PBMCs. CDR3 amino acids: CSVETSGDYNEQFF. The DNA for the CDR3 is TGCAGCGTTGAAACTAGCGGTGACTACAATGAGCAGTTCTTC.